The T cell receptor (beta chain) under discussion was sequenced for a study of Graves' ophthalmopathy and Graves' hyperthyroidism. Study-wide points: Most thyroid clonotypes with frequency above 0.001 were detected in blood too.

Moderate-to-severe activity, with CAS ≥3, NOSPECS ≥4 and duration under 3 months, characterized the donors with ophthalmopathy. The CDR3 has 21 residues. Germline V lookup: CDR1 LGHNA, CDR2 YNFKEQ. The trim removed 0 bases at V and 2 bases at J, leaving 18 bases unmatched. About this clonotype itself: Its antigen remains unknown.

Amplified material comprised TCR beta CDR3 regions derived from RNA transcripts. After a first-round RT-PCR with HTBI primers, a second-round multiplex PCR was run. TCRdb processed the multiplex PCR reads anew with MiXCR; each CDR3 protein has one entry. Altogether under 350,000 distinct CDR3 sequences are present, roughly a sixth being singletons, with the ten largest covering roughly 12%. The clonotype comes from an adult man with Graves' ophthalmopathy. The sequencing input was peripheral blood. The rearrangement links TRBV4-2 to TRBJ2-7, with 11 bases fitting TRBD2. CDR3 protein: CASSQDLSGLYASGGTYEQYF. The CDR3, as DNA: TGTGCCAGCAGCCAAGATTTATCAGGCCTCTATGCTAGCGGGGGGACCTACGAGCAGTACTTC.